The present T cell receptor beta chain was sequenced within a study of CD8+ T cells in alopecia areata. CDR3 size: 13 residues. V shed 4 bases and J 3 bases; nucleotides not matched to a gene: 3. In germline, CDR1 is SGHKS, CDR2 YYEKEE (reference sequence). Extraction and reverse transcription of RNA yielded cDNA as the sequencing template. Method: immunoSEQ multiplex PCR; TCRdb's copy keeps in-frame clones and lacks some. There are around 100,000 clones in the sample; around 86% occur only once, and over 8.5% lies in the top ten. On this clone itself: The target antigen is unknown.

Treatment defined: oral pan-JAK inhibitor, 5-10 mg twice daily. PBMCs served as the source from which CD4+ and CD8+ T cells were sorted. General study results and limits: There was only one nonresponder, so it was unclear how baseline CD8+ expansion relates to response.

This chain joins TRBV5-5 and TRBJ2-7; 8 bases fit TRBD2. Sequencing used CD8+ T cells sorted from blood, obtained around week 31, from a patient treated with tofacitinib. The clonotype was recovered from a human donor with alopecia areata. CDR3 region: CASSIGTSYEQYF. The DNA of the CDR3 is TGTGCCAGCAGCATAGGGACTAGCTACGAGCAGTACTTC. Full variable domain (missing parts from reference TRBV5-5 and TRBJ2-7): DAGVTQSPTHLIKTRGQQVTLRCSPISGHKSVSWYQQVLGQGPQFIFQYYEKEERGRGNFPDRFSARQFPNYSSELNVNALLLGDSALYLCASSIGTSYEQYFGPGTRLTVT.